This T cell receptor (beta chain) was sequenced in a study of shared clonotypes between healthy human individuals. V was clipped by 4 bases and J by 4 bases; unmatched bases: 15. There are 16 residues in the CDR3. Germline CDR1 reads SQVTM; CDR2 reads ANQGSEA. This clone was found a few times. Original processing notes: ImmunoSEQ sequences covered only the junction and lacked quality scores; filtering therefore differed. Here immunoSEQ multiplex PCR was the method, and the copy in TCRdb shows in-frame clones only, minus some. V and J calls and clone size follow that table, whereas D and trimming were derived from the DNA. Of more than 550,000 clones listed, around 90% are singletons.

V and J are TRBV29-1 and TRBJ1-2, with 7 bases fitting TRBD1. The source is a man between 18 and 35 years old in good health. Some clones in this sample may be carry-over from other donors' samples. Sequencing was performed on memory CD8+ T cells from PBMCs. Indicated subset: CD45RO+ cells pooled with CCR7-negative TemRA cells. CDR3 residues: CSVVVRDSEASYGYTF. The CDR3 DNA sequence: TGCAGCGTTGTGGTTCGGGACAGCGAAGCTTCCTATGGCTACACCTTC.